One T cell receptor (beta chain) is described in this entry. It lacks a known antigen. No much larger clone is present one base from it, and per-base qualities are unavailable. Whole blood was collected in K2EDTA tubes by collaborating institutions according to the institutions' own protocols. For TCRbeta analysis, collaborator samples were shipped as frozen whole blood, as isolated PBMCs, or as DNA extracted from either sample type. The immunoSEQ Assay, a bias-controlled multiplex PCR, was used to amplify TCRbeta CDR3 regions from genomic DNA. For the original study's pipeline: The number of nucleated cells in each sample was estimated by amplification of reference gene primers within the assay. Sequence reads were collapsed and filtered to measure the absolute abundance of every unique TCRbeta CDR3 rearrangement. For each sample, productive Simpson clonality was calculated as the square root of Simpson's diversity index over productive rearrangements. TCRdb limited this immuneACCESS table to in-frame rearrangements with V and J called. A share of clones is missing; checked studies link under half to unresolved V genes, and the rest is unexplained. V and J calls and clone size are given by that table; D and trimming were obtained from the DNA. A total of 200,000 to 250,000 clones appear in this sample, around nine tenths of them only once. The top ten constitute 1.5% of the sample.

CDR1 and CDR2, looked up from the germline V gene (reference sequence), are MNHEY and SMNVEV. The V and J ends are trimmed by 3 bases and 4 bases, leaving 6 bases between them. From its cysteine to its phenylalanine, the CDR3 spans 12 amino acids. CDR3 DNA is the only sequence kept; it has 36 bases, read in frame from the first base. This sample is drawn from a study of blood T cell repertoires in COVID-19 (dated by TCRdb to 2018 to 2021). Some background on the complete study: The collaborator samples originated in the United States, Italy and Spain and spanned the acute and convalescent phases of COVID-19. The prospective study material was composed of cDNA or gDNA derived from T cells, B-cell-depleted T cells, or PBMCs. Subjects who had been exposed to COVID-19, were actively infected with it, or had recovered from it provided the deeply sampled blood TCRbeta repertoires that made up the dataset. The repertoires were made available in a free public database intended to serve as a resource for research on the immune response to SARS-CoV-2. The samples were drawn from two sources: the first 160 participants of the ongoing ImmuneRACE study, and over 1,000 subjects contributed by 6 global collaborators. Sample metadata almost always included a de-identified subject ID, COVID-19 status, age in years and sex. Where available, HLA class I and class II types were taken from metadata supplied by the sample provider and were not determined by assay-based typing.

Overall results and qualifications from the work: How much clinical and demographic metadata was included differed by source and by participant, and the metadata was provided uncurated.

The sequence was obtained from a man aged 18 to 29 with active or convalescent COVID-19. In this chain, TRBV27 is recombined with TRBJ1-2; TRBD1 is possibly the D segment (6 matching bases). Sequencing input: peripheral blood. The CDR3: CASSLDSYGYTF. The DNA sequence is given as TGTGCCAGCAGTTTGGACAGCTATGGCTACACCTTC.